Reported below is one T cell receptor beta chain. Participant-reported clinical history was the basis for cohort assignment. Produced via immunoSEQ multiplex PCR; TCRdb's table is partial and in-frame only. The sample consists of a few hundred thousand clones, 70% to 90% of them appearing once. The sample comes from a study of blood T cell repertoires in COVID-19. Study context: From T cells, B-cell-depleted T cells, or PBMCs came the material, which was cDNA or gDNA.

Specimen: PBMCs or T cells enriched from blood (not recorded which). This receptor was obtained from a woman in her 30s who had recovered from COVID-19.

CDR3 region: CASSPALTANEKLFF. In DNA form, the CDR3 reads TGTGCCAGCTCACCAGCCTTAACAGCTAATGAAAAACTGTTTTTT. The chain has TRBV18 and TRBJ1-4; D not resolved. Germline CDR1 reads KGHSH; CDR2 reads LQKENI. This CDR3 has 15 residues. V was trimmed by 2 bases and J by 3 bases, leaving 10 bases between them.